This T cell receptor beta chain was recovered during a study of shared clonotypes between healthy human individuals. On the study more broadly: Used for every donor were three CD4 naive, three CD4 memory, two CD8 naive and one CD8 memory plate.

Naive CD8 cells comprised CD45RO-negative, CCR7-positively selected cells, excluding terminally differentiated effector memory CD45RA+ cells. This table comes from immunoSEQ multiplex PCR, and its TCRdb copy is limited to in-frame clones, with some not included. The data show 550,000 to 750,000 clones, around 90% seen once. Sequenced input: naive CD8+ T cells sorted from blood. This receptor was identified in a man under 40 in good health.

The CDR3 region is CASSFGTSLMWGDYEQYF. Here the CDR3 DNA reads TGTGCCAGCAGCTTTGGGACTAGCCTTATGTGGGGGGACTACGAGCAGTACTTC. V gene TRBV5-4 combines with J gene TRBJ2-7, with 9 bases matching TRBD2. The CDR3 has 18 amino acids. Trimming at V came to 2 bases and at J to 3 bases, leaving 15 bases not matched to a gene. CDR1 and CDR2 from the germline V gene are SGHNT and YYREEE (reference sequence).